This T cell receptor beta chain was identified in a study of blood T cells in healthy people across ages. Notes on the study in general: A roughly linear age-dependent decrease characterized TCR beta diversity per million T cells. Higher diversity and more naive CD4+ cells were features of long-lived donors, compared to aged donors.

Donors ranged from roughly 6 to 90 years old and were healthy Caucasians in Russia. Every participating donor contributed roughly 9.6 milliliters of peripheral blood through a draw. For the second PCR, which ran for about 6 to 12 cycles, a sample-barcoded 5' primer and a J-beta primer mix were used. MiXCR was run by TCRdb on the 5' RACE reads, yielding one entry per CDR3 protein. Here the sample spans over a million distinct CDR3 sequences, 35% to 55% being singletons. This CDR3 has 17 residues. V lost 5 bases to trimming and J lost 2 bases; unmatched junction nucleotides: 6. Per the germline V gene, CDR1 is MNHEY and CDR2 is SMNVEV (reference sequence). In regard to this clonotype: Its antigen is still unknown.

Sequencing was done on a sample of blood. The clonotype originates from a woman aged 55-75 years in good health. The chain is built from TRBV27 and TRBJ2-6; TRBD1 aligns across 10 bases. DNA for the CDR3: TGTGCCAGCAGTACCACGACAGGGGGCGCTGGGGCCAACGTCCTGACTTTC. This translates into CASSTTTGGAGANVLTF.